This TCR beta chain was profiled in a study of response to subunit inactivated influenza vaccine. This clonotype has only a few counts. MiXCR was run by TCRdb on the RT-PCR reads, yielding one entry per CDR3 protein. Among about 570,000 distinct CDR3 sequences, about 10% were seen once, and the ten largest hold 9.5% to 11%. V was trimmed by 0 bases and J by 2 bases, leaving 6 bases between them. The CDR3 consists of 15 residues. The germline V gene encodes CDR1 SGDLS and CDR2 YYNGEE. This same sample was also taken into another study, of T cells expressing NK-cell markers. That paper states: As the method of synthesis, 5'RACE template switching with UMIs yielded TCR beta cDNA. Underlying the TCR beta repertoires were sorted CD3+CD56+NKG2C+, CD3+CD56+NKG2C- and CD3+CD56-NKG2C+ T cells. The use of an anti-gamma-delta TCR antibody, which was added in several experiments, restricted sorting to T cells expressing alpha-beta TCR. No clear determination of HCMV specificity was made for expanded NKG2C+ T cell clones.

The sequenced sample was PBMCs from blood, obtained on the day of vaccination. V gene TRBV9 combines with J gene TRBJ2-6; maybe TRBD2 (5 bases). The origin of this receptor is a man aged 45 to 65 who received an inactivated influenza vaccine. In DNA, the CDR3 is TGTGCCAGCAGCGTAGCCGGGGCTGGGGCCAACGTCCTGACTTTC. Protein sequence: CASSVAGAGANVLTF.